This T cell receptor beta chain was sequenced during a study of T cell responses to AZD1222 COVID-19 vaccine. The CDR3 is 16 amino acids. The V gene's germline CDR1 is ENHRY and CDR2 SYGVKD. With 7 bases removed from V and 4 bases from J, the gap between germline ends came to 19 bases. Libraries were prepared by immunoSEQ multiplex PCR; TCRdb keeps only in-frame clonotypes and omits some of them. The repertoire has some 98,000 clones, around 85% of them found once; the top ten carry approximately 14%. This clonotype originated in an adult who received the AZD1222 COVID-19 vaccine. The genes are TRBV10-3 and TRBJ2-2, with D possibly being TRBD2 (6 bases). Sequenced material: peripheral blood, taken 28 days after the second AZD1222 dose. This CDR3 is CAITGTRDWGTGELFF. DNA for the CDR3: TGTGCCATCACAGGAACCAGGGACTGGGGCACCGGGGAGCTGTTTTTT.